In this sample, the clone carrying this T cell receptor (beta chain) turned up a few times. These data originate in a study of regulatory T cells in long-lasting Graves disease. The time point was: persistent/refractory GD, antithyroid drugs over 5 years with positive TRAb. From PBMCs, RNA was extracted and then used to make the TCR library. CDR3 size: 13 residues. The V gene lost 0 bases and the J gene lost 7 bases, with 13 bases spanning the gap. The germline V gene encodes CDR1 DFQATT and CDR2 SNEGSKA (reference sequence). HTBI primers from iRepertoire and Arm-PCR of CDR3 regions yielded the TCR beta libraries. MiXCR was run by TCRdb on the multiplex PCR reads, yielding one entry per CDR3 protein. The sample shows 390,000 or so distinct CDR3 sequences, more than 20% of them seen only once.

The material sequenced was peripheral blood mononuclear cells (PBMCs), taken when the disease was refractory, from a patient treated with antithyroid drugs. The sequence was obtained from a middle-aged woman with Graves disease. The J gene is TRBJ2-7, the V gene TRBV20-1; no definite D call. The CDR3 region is CSARDSKVGEQYF. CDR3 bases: TGCAGTGCTAGAGATTCTAAGGTTGGGGAGCAGTACTTC.